This T cell receptor (beta chain) originates from a study of blood T cell repertoires in COVID-19. V was trimmed by 1 base and J by 0 bases, leaving 10 bases between them. The CDR3 extends over 15 amino acids. Germline CDR1 reads LNHDA; CDR2 reads SQIVND (reference sequence). Participants were aged 18 to 89 years, lived in under 25 US areas, and enrolled virtually. Grouping used clinical history reported by participants in a survey and questionnaire. What the recovered Cohort 3 donors had was two negative PCRs, clearance, or symptom resolution. Assay used: immunoSEQ multiplex PCR; TCRdb lists only in-frame clones, some missing. The profile shows a few hundred thousand clones, about nine tenths of them singletons.

This receptor was obtained from a man aged 35 to 55 who had recovered from COVID-19. This chain links TRBV19 with TRBJ2-7, with no clear D. The sequencing sample was made of PBMCs or T cells enriched from blood (not recorded which). The CDR3 sequence: CASSIGLGSSYEQYF. CDR3 in DNA: TGTGCCAGTAGTATAGGTCTGGGCAGCTCCTACGAGCAGTACTTC.